One sample yielded the 31 T cell receptor beta chains listed below, sequenced in a study of blood T cell repertoires in COVID-19. Only in-frame clones appear in the TCRdb table, and some are missing; sequencing was by immunoSEQ multiplex PCR. The repertoire consists of 90,000 or so clones, with about 83% occurring once and the leading ten covering about a sixth. What was sequenced was peripheral blood. These receptors all stem from an older woman with COVID-19, enrolled during active disease.

The chain couples TRBV24-1 to TRBJ1-2; 8 nucleotides align to TRBD1. CDR3 length: 13 residues. Per the germline V gene, CDR1 is KGHDR and CDR2 is SFDVKD. V lost 5 bases to trimming and J lost 4 bases; unmatched junction nucleotides: 2. The chain's CDR3 is CATSVGQGYGYTF. The CDR3 DNA reads TGTGCCACCAGTGTCGGACAGGGCTATGGCTACACCTTC.

The rearrangement links TRBV29-1 to TRBJ2-7; 7 bases match TRBD1. Germline CDR1 SQVTM, CDR2 ANQGSEA. V dropped 3 bases and J dropped 2; count of bases not matched to a gene: 7. This CDR3 spans 14 amino acids. DNA of the CDR3: TGCAGCGTTGACGGGGACAGACGCCCCTACGAGCAGTACTTC. The encoded protein is CSVDGDRRPYEQYF.

This chain links TRBV7-2 with TRBJ2-1; D is uncertain. The CDR3 has 14 residues. Looked up from germline, CDR1 is SGHTA and CDR2 is FQGNSA. V lost 1 base and J lost 9, with 13 bases in between. The CDR3 region is CASSLVRASGEQFF. CDR3 nucleotides: TGTGCCAGCAGCTTAGTACGAGCATCCGGTGAGCAGTTCTTC.

This clone has only a few counts. The chain carries TRBV27 and TRBJ1-1; no clear D. The CDR3 sequence is 13 residues long. V lost 6 bases and J 3 bases, leaving 11 bases between the germline ends. Germline CDR1 and CDR2: MNHEY and SMNVEV (reference sequence). For the CDR3, the DNA is TGTGCCAGCAGGGACGGGAGGCACACTGAAGCTTTCTTT. It yields the protein CASRDGRHTEAFF.

The genes are TRBV27 and TRBJ1-5; weak D call: TRBD1 (5 bases). The CDR3 length is 17 residues. V was cut by 3 bases and J by 3 bases, with 18 bases left in between. The germline V gene has CDR1 MNHEY and CDR2 SMNVEV (reference sequence). The DNA for the CDR3 is TGTGCCAGCAGTTTGAGGCCAGGGCAGGTAAACAATCAGCCCCAGCATTTT. Translating it yields CASSLRPGQVNNQPQHF.

The chain uses TRBV2 and TRBJ2-7, with 8 bases fitting TRBD2. Per the germline V gene, CDR1 is SNHLY and CDR2 is FYNNEI. This CDR3 is built from 13 residues. After removal of 5 bases from V and 6 bases from J, the junction contained 6 bases not matched to a gene. The CDR3 loop is CASSPGGLAEQYF. DNA for the CDR3: TGTGCCAGCAGTCCGGGGGGGCTGGCCGAGCAGTACTTC.

The chain recombines TRBV5-1 with TRBJ2-7; TRBD2 is a possible D gene (5 bases). The CDR3 consists of 14 residues. Deletions cut 0 bases from V and 3 bases from J, with 10 bases between. Per the germline V gene, CDR1 is SGHRS and CDR2 is YFSETQ. CDR3 nucleotides: TGCGCCAGCAGCTTGGACGGAGGATACTACGAGCAGTACTTC. Translated, it gives CASSLDGGYYEQYF.

The chain combines TRBV9 with TRBJ1-5; D unclear. This CDR3 is 13 amino acids long. The V gene's germline CDR1 is SGDLS and CDR2 YYNGEE. V was cut by 3 bases and J by 3 bases, with 7 bases left in between. The CDR3: CASSAGLNQPQHF. The CDR3 DNA follows: TGTGCCAGCAGCGCAGGACTCAATCAGCCCCAGCATTTT.

The chain carries TRBV11-2 and TRBJ1-2, with D possibly being TRBD1 (5 bases). Germline CDR1 reads SGHAT; CDR2 reads FQNNGV. V was cut by 5 bases and J by 1 base, with 20 bases left in between. This CDR3 spans 17 amino acids. CDR3 DNA: TGTGCCAGCAGCCCTTTACGGAAAGGGGCGCATAACTATGGCTACACCTTC. It specifies CASSPLRKGAHNYGYTF.

This chain joins TRBV27 and TRBJ1-4; D unresolved. V gave up 7 bases and J gave up 7 bases, with 19 bases separating them. This CDR3 has 15 amino acids. Germline V gene sequence: CDR1 MNHEY, CDR2 SMNVEV (reference sequence). The DNA for the CDR3 is TGTGCCAGCACCCATGCCCCCTCGAGCGGTGAAAAACTGTTTTTT. This gives the protein CASTHAPSSGEKLFF. The variable domain in full, with the rest retrieved from reference TRBV27 and TRBJ1-4, is EAQVTQNPRYLITVTGKKLTVTCSQNMNHEYMSWYRQDPGLGLRQIYYSMNVEVTDKGDVPEGYKVSRKEKRNFPLILESPSPNQTSLYFCASTHAPSSGEKLFFGSGTQLSVL.

The J gene is TRBJ1-5, the V gene TRBV6-6, with D maybe TRBD1 (6 bases). Trimming took 6 bases from V and 6 from J, leaving 18 bases between them. Germline V CDR1 and CDR2: MNHNY, SVGAGI (reference sequence). The CDR3 has 15 amino acids. In DNA, the CDR3 is TGTGCCAGCAGCACACAGGCAGGGGTCGTTCAGCCCCAGCATTTT. Protein product: CASSTQAGVVQPQHF.

The chain combines TRBV4-3 with TRBJ2-7; the match to TRBD2 covers 11 bases. In germline, CDR1 is LGHNA, CDR2 YSLEER. V lost 0 bases to trimming and J lost 0 bases; unmatched junction nucleotides: 4. The CDR3 has 17 residues. This CDR3 reads CASSQDQTSGVSYEQYF. Here the CDR3 DNA reads TGCGCCAGCAGCCAAGATCAGACTAGCGGGGTCTCCTACGAGCAGTACTTC.

In the case of this clone: The likely explanation is a read error, given a far larger clone one base away. The CDR3 loop is CASCLRVETQYF. DNA of the CDR3: TGTGCCAGCTGTTTGAGGGTAGAGACCCAGTACTTC. This chain joins TRBV12-3 or TRBV12-4 and TRBJ2-5; tentative D call: TRBD2 (5 bases). The CDR3 is 12 amino acids.

The chain carries TRBV5-4 and TRBJ2-7, with 8 bases matching TRBD1. CDR1 SGHNT and CDR2 YYREEE come from the germline V gene (reference sequence). V shed 2 bases, J shed 4 bases, and the junction held 2 bases outside the gene matches. The CDR3 is 13 residues long. The DNA for the CDR3 is TGTGCCAGCAGCTTCAGACAGGGGTACGAGCAGTACTTC. It is translated as CASSFRQGYEQYF.

The J gene is TRBJ1-5, the V gene TRBV6-1; D possibly corresponds to TRBD1 (5 bases). The CDR3 runs to 13 residues. V was trimmed by 2 bases and J by 4 bases, leaving 6 bases between them. Germline lookup yields CDR1 MNHNS and CDR2 SASEGT. In DNA, the CDR3 is TGTGCCAGCAGTGAACAGGGAAATCAGCCCCAGCATTTT. It translates to CASSEQGNQPQHF.

This chain joins TRBV19 and TRBJ1-2; TRBD1 matches at 7 bases. The trim removed 7 bases at V and 5 bases at J, leaving 4 bases unmatched. This CDR3 region has 12 residues. Looked up from germline, CDR1 is LNHDA and CDR2 is SQIVND (reference sequence). The CDR3 region is CASTGTDYGYTF. CDR3 bases: TGTGCCAGTACCGGGACAGATTATGGCTACACCTTC.

The J gene is TRBJ2-7, the V gene TRBV4-3; D perhaps matches TRBD1 (5 bases). CDR3 length: 15 amino acids. Germline CDR1 is LGHNA and CDR2 is YSLEER. V shed 0 bases and J shed 6 bases, with 15 bases lying between them. CDR3 amino acids: CASSQDVEAGREQYF. The DNA of the CDR3 is TGCGCCAGCAGCCAAGATGTAGAAGCAGGGCGCGAGCAGTACTTC.

V usage is TRBV10-3 and J usage is TRBJ1-2; weak D call: TRBD1 (5 bases). Germline CDR1 is ENHRY and CDR2 is SYGVKD. CDR3 length: 14 residues. Trimming removed 1 base from V and 8 bases from J, with 14 bases in between. The CDR3 loop is CAISEFSRDEGYTF. The DNA of the CDR3 is TGTGCCATCAGTGAGTTCAGCAGGGATGAGGGCTACACCTTC.

This chain connects TRBV30 to TRBJ1-5; TRBD1 agrees at 8 bases. This CDR3 spans 15 amino acids. The germline gives CDR1 GTSNPN, CDR2 SVGIG (reference sequence). V gave up 2 bases and J gave up 4 bases; unmatched junction bases: 7. The CDR3 sequence is CAWSRVGQGNQPQHF. The CDR3 DNA is TGTGCCTGGAGTAGGGTCGGACAGGGAAATCAGCCCCAGCATTTT.

The V call is TRBV9, the J call TRBJ2-5, with D possibly matching TRBD2 (6 bases). The V end lost 4 bases, the J end lost 2 bases, and 12 bases lay between the germline ends. The germline V gene encodes CDR1 SGDLS and CDR2 YYNGEE. This CDR3 region has 14 residues. The CDR3 is CASSPGVGQETQYF. CDR3 nucleotides: TGTGCCAGCAGCCCGGGGGTGGGACAAGAGACCCAGTACTTC.

V gene TRBV7-2 combines with J gene TRBJ2-1; the match to TRBD2 covers 8 bases. V dropped 3 bases and J dropped 8; count of bases not matched to a gene: 6. Germline V gives CDR1 SGHTA, CDR2 FQGNSA. The CDR3 runs 14 residues. The CDR3: CASSFPAGVDEQFF. The DNA for the CDR3 is TGTGCCAGCAGCTTCCCAGCGGGGGTGGATGAGCAGTTCTTC.

The chain combines TRBV5-4 with TRBJ2-7; TRBD1 matches 9 bases. J gave up 6 bases and V 4 bases, and 8 bases lay outside the gene matches. The CDR3 has 14 residues. CDR1 is SGHNT and CDR2 is YYREEE in the germline V gene (reference sequence). The CDR3 DNA sequence: TGTGCCAGCAGCGTCGGGACAGGGTTTGGCGAGCAGTACTTC. Protein sequence: CASSVGTGFGEQYF.

The rearrangement joins TRBV5-6 to TRBJ1-1; unclear D gene. The CDR3 has 12 amino acids. Trimming took off 1 base at V and 6 bases at J, with 7 bases between the two ends. Germline V gives CDR1 SGHDT, CDR2 YYEEEE. CDR3 DNA: TGTGCCAGCAGCTTGACCGGAGCTGAAGCTTTCTTT. It encodes CASSLTGAEAFF. Looking up the rest from reference TRBV5-6 and TRBJ1-1 gives the full variable domain: DAGVTQSPTHLIKTRGQQVTLRCSPKSGHDTVSWYQQALGQGPQFIFQYYEEEERQRGNFPDRFSGHQFPNYSSELNVNALLLGDSALYLCASSLTGAEAFFGQGTRLTVV.

The genes are TRBV5-1 and TRBJ1-2; D ambiguous. Germline CDR1 reads SGHRS; CDR2 reads YFSETQ. The CDR3 runs 11 residues. The V gene lost 4 bases and the J gene lost 8 bases, with 9 bases spanning the gap. CDR3 sequence (DNA): TGCGCCAGCAGCGCCGACGGGGGCTACACCTTC. It is translated as CASSADGGYTF.

The genes are TRBV6-2 or TRBV6-3 and TRBJ1-2, with TRBD1 as a possible D gene (6 bases). Germline CDR1 and CDR2: MNHEY and SVGEGT. Between the trimmed V and J ends, which lost 5 bases and 4 bases, there was a span of 17 bases. The CDR3 is 15 residues long. The CDR3 region is CASSKGQFHIYGYTF. In nucleotides, the CDR3 is TGTGCCAGCAGTAAAGGACAGTTCCACATCTATGGCTACACCTTC.

The chain has TRBV4-1 and TRBJ1-5, with a weak D call TRBD1 (5 bases). Per germline, CDR1 MGHRA and CDR2 YSYEKL. The CDR3 runs 14 residues. The V and J ends lost 0 bases and 5 bases respectively, with 8 bases between them. This CDR3 is CASSQDGGDQPQHF. The CDR3 coding sequence is TGCGCCAGCAGCCAAGACGGGGGGGATCAGCCCCAGCATTTT.

The chain recombines TRBV29-1 with TRBJ1-5; possible D gene TRBD1, 5 bases. This CDR3 region has 12 residues. V lost 8 bases to trimming and J lost 2 bases, with 10 bases between them. Germline CDR1 and CDR2: SQVTM and ANQGSEA. CDR3 residues: CSISGCNQPQHF. As DNA, the CDR3 is TGCAGCATTTCAGGGTGCAATCAGCCCCAGCATTTT. Using reference TRBV29-1 and TRBJ1-5 for the parts outside the CDR3, the full variable domain is SAVISQKPSRDICQRGTSLTIQCQVDSQVTMMFWYRQQPGQSLTLIATANQGSEATYESGFVIDKFPISRPNLTFSTLTVSNMSPEDSSIYLCSISGCNQPQHFGDGTRLSIL.

The V gene is TRBV10-3, the J gene TRBJ2-1; 12 bases are shared with TRBD2. Germline V lookup: CDR1 ENHRY, CDR2 SYGVKD. The CDR3 covers 16 residues. After removal of 9 bases from V and 4 bases from J, the junction contained 10 bases not matched to a gene. The CDR3 here is CAIGLAGHNKYNEQFF. CDR3 DNA: TGTGCCATTGGACTAGCGGGGCACAACAAATACAATGAGCAGTTCTTC.

The chain links TRBV27 to TRBJ2-2, with 8 bases aligning to TRBD2. The V and J ends lost 8 bases and 5 bases, in that order; junction bases with no gene match: 1. The CDR3 is 12 residues long. Germline values: CDR1 MNHEY, CDR2 SMNVEV (reference sequence). The CDR3 region has the DNA TGTGCCAGCCGCGGGGGGACCGGGGAGCTGTTTTTT. Amino acid sequence: CASRGGTGELFF.

This chain links TRBV18 with TRBJ1-1; D remains unclear. This CDR3 region has 14 residues. CDR1 KGHSH and CDR2 LQKENI come from the germline V gene. V was shortened by 3 bases and J by 4 bases, with 12 bases between the two germline ends. This CDR3 is CASSPRVLGTEAFF. CDR3 nucleotide sequence: TGTGCCAGCTCACCGAGGGTACTAGGCACTGAAGCTTTCTTT.

The chain recombines TRBV5-6 with TRBJ2-7; D perhaps matches TRBD2 (6 bases). Germline V CDR1 and CDR2: SGHDT, YYEEEE. V gave up 3 bases and J gave up 4 bases, with 17 bases separating them. The CDR3 loop spans 15 amino acids. CDR3 sequence (DNA): TGTGCCAGCAGCTCCCCCCCCGGGGGAAGATACGAGCAGTACTTC. Its protein is CASSSPPGGRYEQYF. The full variable domain, its missing parts supplied by reference TRBV5-6 and TRBJ2-7, is DAGVTQSPTHLIKTRGQQVTLRCSPKSGHDTVSWYQQALGQGPQFIFQYYEEEERQRGNFPDRFSGHQFPNYSSELNVNALLLGDSALYLCASSSPPGGRYEQYFGPGTRLTVT.